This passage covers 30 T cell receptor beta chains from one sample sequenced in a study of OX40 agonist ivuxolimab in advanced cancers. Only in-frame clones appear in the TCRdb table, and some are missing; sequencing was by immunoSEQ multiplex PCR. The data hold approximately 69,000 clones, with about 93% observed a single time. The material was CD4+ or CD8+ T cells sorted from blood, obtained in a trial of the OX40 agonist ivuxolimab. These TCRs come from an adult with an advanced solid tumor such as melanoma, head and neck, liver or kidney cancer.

The DNA for the CDR3 is TGTGCCAGTAGTATCCATAGGGACAGGGCTAAAAACACTGAAGCTTTCTTT. Translation: CASSIHRDRAKNTEAFF. The chain links TRBV19 to TRBJ1-1; 9 positions agree with TRBD1. This CDR3 contains 17 residues. Trimming at V came to 3 bases and at J to 2 bases, leaving 10 bases not matched to a gene. Germline V lookup: CDR1 LNHDA, CDR2 SQIVND (reference sequence).

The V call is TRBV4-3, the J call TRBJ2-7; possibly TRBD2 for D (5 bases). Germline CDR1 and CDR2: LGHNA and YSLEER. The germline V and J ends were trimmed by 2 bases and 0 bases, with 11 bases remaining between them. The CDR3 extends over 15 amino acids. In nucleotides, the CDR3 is TGCGCCAGCAGCCAATTTTCCGGGGACTCCTACGAGCAGTACTTC. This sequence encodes CASSQFSGDSYEQYF.

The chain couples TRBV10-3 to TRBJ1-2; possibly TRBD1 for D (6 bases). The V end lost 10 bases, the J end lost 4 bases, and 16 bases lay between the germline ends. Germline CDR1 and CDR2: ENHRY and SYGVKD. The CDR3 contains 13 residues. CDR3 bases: TGTGCCACCGAACAGGGAATTCCCTATGGCTACACCTTC. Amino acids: CATEQGIPYGYTF.

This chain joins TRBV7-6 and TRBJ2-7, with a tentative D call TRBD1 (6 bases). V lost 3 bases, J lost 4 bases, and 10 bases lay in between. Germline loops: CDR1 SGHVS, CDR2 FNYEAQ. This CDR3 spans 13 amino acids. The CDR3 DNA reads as TGTGCCAGCAGCTTCGAACAGGGTTACGAGCAGTACTTC. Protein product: CASSFEQGYEQYF.

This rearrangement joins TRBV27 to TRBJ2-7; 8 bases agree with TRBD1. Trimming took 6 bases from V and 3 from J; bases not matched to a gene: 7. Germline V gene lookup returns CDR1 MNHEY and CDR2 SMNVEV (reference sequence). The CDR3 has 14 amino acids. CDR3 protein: CASSPDRGVYEQYF. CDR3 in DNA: TGTGCCAGCAGCCCCGACAGGGGAGTCTACGAGCAGTACTTC.

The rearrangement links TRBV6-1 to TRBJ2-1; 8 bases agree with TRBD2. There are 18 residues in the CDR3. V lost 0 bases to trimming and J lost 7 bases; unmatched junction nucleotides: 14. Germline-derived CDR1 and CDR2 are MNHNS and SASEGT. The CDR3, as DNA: TGTGCCAGCAGTGAAGCCTACGGCGTTCGGGAGGGTAGGAATGAGCAGTTCTTC. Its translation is CASSEAYGVREGRNEQFF.

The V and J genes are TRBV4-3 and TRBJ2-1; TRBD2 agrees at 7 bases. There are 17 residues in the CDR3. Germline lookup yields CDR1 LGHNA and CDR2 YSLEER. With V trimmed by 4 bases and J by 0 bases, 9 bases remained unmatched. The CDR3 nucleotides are TGCGCCAGCAGCCGCATTTGGGCGGGAGTCTCCTACAATGAGCAGTTCTTC. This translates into CASSRIWAGVSYNEQFF.

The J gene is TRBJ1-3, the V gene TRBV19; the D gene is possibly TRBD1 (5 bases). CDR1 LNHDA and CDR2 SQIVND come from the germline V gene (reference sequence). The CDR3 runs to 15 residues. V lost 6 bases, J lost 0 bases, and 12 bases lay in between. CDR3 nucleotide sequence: TGTGCCAGTAGACCGGGACGGAACTCTGGAAACACCATATATTTT. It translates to CASRPGRNSGNTIYF.

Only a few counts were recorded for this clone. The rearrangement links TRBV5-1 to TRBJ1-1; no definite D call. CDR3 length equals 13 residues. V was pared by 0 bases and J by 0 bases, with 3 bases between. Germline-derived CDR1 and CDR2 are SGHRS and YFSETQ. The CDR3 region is CASSLGMNTEAFF. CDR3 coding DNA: TGCGCCAGCAGCTTGGGGATGAACACTGAAGCTTTCTTT.

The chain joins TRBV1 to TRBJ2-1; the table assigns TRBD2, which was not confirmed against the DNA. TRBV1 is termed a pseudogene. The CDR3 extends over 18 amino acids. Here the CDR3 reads CTSSQMVAERGSYNEQFF. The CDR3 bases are TGCACCAGCAGCCAGATGGTTGCGGAGCGGGGTTCCTACAATGAGCAGTTCTTC.

The CDR3 reads CASSFGPGPYNEQFF. CDR3 DNA sequence: TGTGCCAGCAGCTTTGGGCCAGGGCCTTACAATGAGCAGTTCTTC. The genes are TRBV5-6 and TRBJ2-1; a weak D match, TRBD1 (5 bases). Trimming cost V 2 bases and J 4 bases, with 13 bases left between them. The CDR3 is 15 amino acids. CDR1 and CDR2 (germline): SGHDT, YYEEEE.

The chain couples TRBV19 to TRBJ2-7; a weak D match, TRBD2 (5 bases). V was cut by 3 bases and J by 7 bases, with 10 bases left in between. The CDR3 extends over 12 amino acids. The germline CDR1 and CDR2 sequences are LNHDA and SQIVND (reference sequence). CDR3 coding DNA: TGTGCCAGTAGTATGGGCTCGGGGGAGCAGTACTTC. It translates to CASSMGSGEQYF.

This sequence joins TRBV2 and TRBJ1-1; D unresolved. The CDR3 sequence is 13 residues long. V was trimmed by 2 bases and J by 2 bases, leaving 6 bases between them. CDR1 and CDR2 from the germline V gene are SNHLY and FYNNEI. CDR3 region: CASSEWPNTEAFF. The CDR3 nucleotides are TGTGCCAGCAGTGAATGGCCTAACACTGAAGCTTTCTTT. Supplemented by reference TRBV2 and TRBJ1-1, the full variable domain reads EPEVTQTPSHQVTQMGQEVILRCVPISNHLYFYWYRQILGQKVEFLVSFYNNEISEKSEIFDDQFSVERPDGSNFTLKIRSTKLEDSAMYFCASSEWPNTEAFFGQGTRLTVV.

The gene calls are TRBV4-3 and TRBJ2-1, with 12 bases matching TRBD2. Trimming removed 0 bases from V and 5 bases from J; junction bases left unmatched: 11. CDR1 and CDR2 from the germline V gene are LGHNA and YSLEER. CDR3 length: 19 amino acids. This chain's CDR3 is CASSQDSKLAGGDDNEQFF. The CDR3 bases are TGCGCCAGCAGCCAAGATAGCAAGCTAGCGGGGGGGGATGACAATGAGCAGTTCTTC.

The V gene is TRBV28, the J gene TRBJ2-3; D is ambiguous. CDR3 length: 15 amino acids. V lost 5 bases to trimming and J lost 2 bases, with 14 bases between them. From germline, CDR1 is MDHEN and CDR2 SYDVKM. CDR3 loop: CASSPLRAYTDTQYF. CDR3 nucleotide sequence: TGTGCCAGCAGTCCCCTCCGGGCGTACACAGATACGCAGTATTTT. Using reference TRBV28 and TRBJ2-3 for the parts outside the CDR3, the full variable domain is DVKVTQSSRYLVKRTGEKVFLECVQDMDHENMFWYRQDPGLGLRLIYFSYDVKMKEKGDIPEGYSVSREKKERFSLILESASTNQTSMYLCASSPLRAYTDTQYFGPGTRLTVL.

Here the CDR3 reads CASSLAGAQETQYF. The CDR3 DNA reads TGTGCCAGCAGTCTCGCAGGGGCCCAAGAGACCCAGTACTTC. The rearrangement links TRBV28 to TRBJ2-5; D might be TRBD1 (6 bases). CDR1 and CDR2 (germline): MDHEN, SYDVKM. Trimming took off 5 bases at V and 1 base at J, with 11 bases between the two ends. The CDR3 has 14 amino acids. The full variable domain, with the rest looked up from reference TRBV28 and TRBJ2-5, is DVKVTQSSRYLVKRTGEKVFLECVQDMDHENMFWYRQDPGLGLRLIYFSYDVKMKEKGDIPEGYSVSREKKERFSLILESASTNQTSMYLCASSLAGAQETQYFGPGTRLLVL.

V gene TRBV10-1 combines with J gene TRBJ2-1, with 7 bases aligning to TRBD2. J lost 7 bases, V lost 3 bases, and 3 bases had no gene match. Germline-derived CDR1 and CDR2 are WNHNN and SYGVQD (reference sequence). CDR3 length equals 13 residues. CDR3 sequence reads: CASSDGLGNEQFF. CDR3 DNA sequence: TGCGCCAGCAGTGACGGACTAGGGAATGAGCAGTTCTTC.

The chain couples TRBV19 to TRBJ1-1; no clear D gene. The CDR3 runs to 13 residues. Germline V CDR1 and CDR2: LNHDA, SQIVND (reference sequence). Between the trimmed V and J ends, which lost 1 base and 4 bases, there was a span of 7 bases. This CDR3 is CASSIGQFTEAFF. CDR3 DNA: TGTGCCAGTAGTATAGGGCAGTTCACTGAAGCTTTCTTT.

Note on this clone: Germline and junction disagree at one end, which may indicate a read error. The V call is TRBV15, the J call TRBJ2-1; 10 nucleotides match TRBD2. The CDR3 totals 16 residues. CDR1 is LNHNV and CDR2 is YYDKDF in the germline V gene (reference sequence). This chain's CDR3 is CATSRELAGTYNEQFF. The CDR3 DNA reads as TGTGCCACCAGCCGAGAACTAGCGGGGACATACAATGAGCAGTTCTTC.

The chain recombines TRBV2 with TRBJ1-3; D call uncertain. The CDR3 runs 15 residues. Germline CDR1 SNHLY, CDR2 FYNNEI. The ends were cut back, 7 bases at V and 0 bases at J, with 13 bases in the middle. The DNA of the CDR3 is TGTGCCAGCACAACCGATTCGAGCTCTGGAAACACCATATATTTT. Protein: CASTTDSSSGNTIYF.

The CDR3 loop reads CASSQTAGGPDEQFF. In nucleotides, the CDR3 is TGCGCCAGCAGCCAAACCGCGGGGGGGCCCGATGAGCAGTTCTTC. The chain joins TRBV4-1 to TRBJ2-1; 9 bases are a match to TRBD2. Unmatched junction bases numbered 7, after V lost 2 bases and J lost 8 bases. Germline CDR1 and CDR2: MGHRA and YSYEKL. This CDR3 has 15 residues.

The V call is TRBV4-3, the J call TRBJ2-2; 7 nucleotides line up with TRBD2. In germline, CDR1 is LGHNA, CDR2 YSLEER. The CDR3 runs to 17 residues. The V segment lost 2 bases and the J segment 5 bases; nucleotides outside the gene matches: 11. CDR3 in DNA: TGCGCCAGCAGCCAACCATCCACGGGAGGTGGGACCGGGGAGCTGTTTTTT. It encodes CASSQPSTGGGTGELFF.

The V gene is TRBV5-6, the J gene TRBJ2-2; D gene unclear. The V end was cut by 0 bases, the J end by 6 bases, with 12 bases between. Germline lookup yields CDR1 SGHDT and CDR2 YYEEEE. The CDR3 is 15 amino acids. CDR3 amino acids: CASSLEVRYSGELFF. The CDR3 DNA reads TGTGCCAGCAGCTTGGAGGTTCGGTACTCCGGGGAGCTGTTTTTT.

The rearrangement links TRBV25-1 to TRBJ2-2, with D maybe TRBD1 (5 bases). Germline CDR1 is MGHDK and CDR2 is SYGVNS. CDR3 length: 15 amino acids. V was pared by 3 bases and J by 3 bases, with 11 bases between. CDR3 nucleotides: TGTGCCAGCAGTGAGGGGCCGTTTGACACCGGGGAGCTGTTTTTT. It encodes CASSEGPFDTGELFF.

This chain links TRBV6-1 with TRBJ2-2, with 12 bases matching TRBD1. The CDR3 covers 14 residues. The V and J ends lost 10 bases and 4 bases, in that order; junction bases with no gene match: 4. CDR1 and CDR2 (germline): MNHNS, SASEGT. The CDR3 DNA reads TGTGCCATCCCGGGACAGGGGGCCACCGGGGAGCTGTTTTTT. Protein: CAIPGQGATGELFF.

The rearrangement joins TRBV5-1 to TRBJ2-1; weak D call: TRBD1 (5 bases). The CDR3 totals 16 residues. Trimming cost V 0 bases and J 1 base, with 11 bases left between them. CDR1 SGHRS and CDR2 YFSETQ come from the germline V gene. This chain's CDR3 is CASSLVVRDSYNEQFF. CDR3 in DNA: TGCGCCAGCAGCTTGGTGGTCAGGGATTCCTACAATGAGCAGTTCTTC. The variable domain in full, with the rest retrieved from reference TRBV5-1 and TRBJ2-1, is KAGVTQTPRYLIKTRGQQVTLSCSPISGHRSVSWYQQTPGQGLQFLFEYFSETQRNKGNFPGRFSGRQFSNSRSEMNVSTLELGDSALYLCASSLVVRDSYNEQFFGPGTRLTVL.

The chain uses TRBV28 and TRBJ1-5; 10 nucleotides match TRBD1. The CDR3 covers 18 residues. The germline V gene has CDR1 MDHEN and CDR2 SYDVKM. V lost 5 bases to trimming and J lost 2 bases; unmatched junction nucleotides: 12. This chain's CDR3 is CASSPFRDRGRRNQPQHF. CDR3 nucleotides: TGTGCCAGCAGTCCATTTAGGGACAGGGGAAGGCGCAATCAGCCCCAGCATTTT.

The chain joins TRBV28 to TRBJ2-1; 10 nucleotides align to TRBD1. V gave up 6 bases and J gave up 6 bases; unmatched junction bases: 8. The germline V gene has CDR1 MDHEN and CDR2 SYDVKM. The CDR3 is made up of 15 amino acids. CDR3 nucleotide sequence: TGTGCCAGCAGCTCCGGGACAGGGGTAGGCAATGAGCAGTTCTTC. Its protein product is CASSSGTGVGNEQFF.

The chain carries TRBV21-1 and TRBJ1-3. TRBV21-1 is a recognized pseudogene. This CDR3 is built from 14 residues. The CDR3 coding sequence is TGTGCCAGCAGCAAAGCCCCCGGGGGAAACACCATATATTTT. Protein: CASSKAPGGNTIYF.

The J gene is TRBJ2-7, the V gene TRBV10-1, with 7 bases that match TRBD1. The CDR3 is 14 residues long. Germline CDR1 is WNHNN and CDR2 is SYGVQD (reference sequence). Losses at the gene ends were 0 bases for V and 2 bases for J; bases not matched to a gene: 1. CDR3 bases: TGCGCCAGCAGTGAGTCCCAGGGGGCCTACGAGCAGTACTTC. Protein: CASSESQGAYEQYF.